This T cell receptor (beta chain) is drawn from a study of PD-1 blockade in classical Hodgkin lymphoma. The study, taken as a whole, reports: While CD8+ TCR diversity did not rise significantly by C4D1, CD4+ TCR diversity did. The authors have not defined what causes the repertoire differences, possibly disease activity or prior therapy. Baseline diversity resembling that of newly diagnosed patients was seen in complete responders.

Turning to this clone: Its target is unknown.

Data came from immunoSEQ multiplex PCR; TCRdb stores just in-frame clones and leaves some out. The repertoire holds tens of thousands of clones, with about 76% as singletons. Trimming removed 6 bases from V and 5 bases from J, with 20 bases in between. CDR3 length: 15 amino acids. Looked up from germline, CDR1 is MNHNS and CDR2 is SASEGT. Sample time point: cycle 4 day 1 (C4D1), after six to seven weeks of nivolumab. The patients all showed relapse after autologous stem cell transplantation, while their brentuximab vedotin exposure varied. This material consisted of peripheral blood mononuclear cells (PBMCs), taken before the fourth cycle of nivolumab. The TCR comes from a human donor with classical Hodgkin lymphoma. This chain links TRBV6-1 with TRBJ2-7; D unclear. CDR3 sequence reads: CASRSLYGFFDEQYF. DNA for the CDR3: TGTGCCAGCAGGTCTCTCTACGGTTTTTTTGACGAGCAGTACTTC.